This T cell receptor beta chain was recovered during a study of vaccination effects on CD4 cells after COVID-19. Prior to sequencing, the ViraFEST assay stimulated PBMC with viral peptide pools, which expanded the antigen-specific CD4+ T cells. Cells that had been cultured for roughly eleven days were the source of isolated CD4+ T cells. The participants, recipients of two vaccine doses, got either BNT162b2 or mRNA-1273. In the cultures, half the medium was exchanged for IL-2 medium on days 3 and 7. TCRdb keeps only in-frame clones here, not all; method: immunoSEQ multiplex PCR. The sample gives 9,500 to 15,000 clones, less than 75% of which show up once; approximately 8.9% is in the top ten. Study results and caveats: Clones that were induced by infection or by vaccine showed marked contraction late after vaccination.

In regard to this clone: The antigen is undetermined.

The CDR3 runs 17 residues. Deletions cut 6 bases from V and 3 bases from J, with 23 bases between. Germline V CDR1 and CDR2: WNHNN, SYGVQD (reference sequence). The source was CD4+ T cells from PBMCs cultured with SARS-CoV-2 spike peptides, collected after COVID-19 vaccination. The chain links TRBV10-1 to TRBJ1-1, with D maybe TRBD1 (6 bases). This clonotype was sampled from a human donor who received a COVID-19 vaccine. CDR3 sequence: CASRGRDINLAYTEAFF. For the CDR3, the DNA is TGCGCCAGCAGAGGCCGGGACATAAACTTGGCGTACACTGAAGCTTTCTTT.